This T cell receptor (beta chain) was identified in a study of T cells in Graves' hyperthyroidism and ophthalmopathy (dated by TCRdb to between 2019 and 2020). Some background on the complete study: Peripheral blood samples were taken at initial diagnosis, before any treatment was given. The 75 to 100 discovery patients were randomly divided into training and test sets at a 7:3 ratio. Prospective prediction of ophthalmopathy was tested in an independent validation cohort of under 20 hyperthyroidism patients and 17 patients who later progressed to ophthalmopathy. After blood sampling, hyperthyroidism patients were treated with methimazole at a starting dose of 30 mg daily, and ophthalmopathy patients were treated with high-dose intravenous methylprednisolone. To identify TCR V-J signatures that set the groups apart, the researchers used a discovery cohort of about a hundred patients, made up of fewer than 50 with Graves' ophthalmopathy and 55 to 65 with stable Graves' hyperthyroidism. Thyroid tissue and blood T-cell repertoires from six or seven Graves' hyperthyroidism patients were also compared in the study. According to the paper, TCR Vbeta CDR3 sequencing was carried out on 120 to 150 peripheral blood samples, which came from fewer than 50 ophthalmopathy, roughly 75 hyperthyroidism and some 17 progressor patients.

This clonotype was seen ten or more times. The antigen it binds to is not known. There are no base qualities to consult, and no much larger clone falls within one base. Stable Graves' hyperthyroidism was defined as no progression to ophthalmopathy during 18 months of follow-up. Hyperthyroidism patients were newly diagnosed, had a disease duration of under 2 months, and were aged 18 to 65 years. Any patient with an uncontrolled infection, another autoimmune disease, pregnancy or lactation was excluded. Diagnoses relied on clinical symptoms, serum thyroxine and TRAb, thyroid ultrasound and orbital computed tomography. Ficoll-Paque density gradient centrifugation was used to isolate PBMCs from approximately 11 ml of fresh peripheral blood. Total RNA was extracted using Trizol reagent, and RNA quality was assessed on an Agilent 2100 Bioanalyzer. The germline ends are 16 bases apart after V is trimmed by 2 bases and J by 2 bases. Per the germline V gene, MNHEY is the CDR1 and SVGAGI is the CDR2. There are 17 amino acids in the CDR3, from cysteine to phenylalanine inclusive. CDR3 DNA only is kept here, 51 bases in frame from base 1.

The TCR beta CDR3 regions were amplified from the RNA transcripts. The first round of RT-PCR for the TCR CDR3 was performed with the HTBI primer set and the Qiagen OneStep RT-PCR kit. Libraries were constructed in a second round of multiplex PCR, after which size selection and purification were performed. The libraries were sequenced on an Illumina HiSeq2000 using paired-end 100 bp reads. On the authors' methods: Raw data were processed with SOAPnuke, discarding reads with adapters, uncalled bases, mean Phred below 15, or no exact constant-primer or identifier match. High-quality paired reads were merged with COPE v1.2.5, and unique nucleotide sequences were defined as clonotypes. MiTCR v1.1 was used to align clonotypes to the IMGT TRBV, TRBD and TRBJ reference segments. Only V-J combinations with frequency above 0.0001, covering about 99% of repertoires, were analysed. A TCS score was defined as the ratio between F50 (clonal expansion) and ExV (chaos), using BLOSUM62-based TCRdist between CDR3 peptides within each V-J. Welch's t-statistics and random forest reduced roughly 500 V-J features to around 14, which were used in a naive Bayes classifier (R e1071). The public sequencing data were trimmed at Q25 with fastp and processed into clonotypes with MiXCR by TCRdb, which kept only in-frame beta chains. Entries that share a CDR3 protein sequence are merged under the most common genes and DNA. TCRdb's processing, not the authors' own work, is the source of the V and J calls. The sample yields 300,000 to 400,000 distinct CDR3 sequences; approximately 13% were counted once. About 9.1% of the sample is taken by the ten largest.

Paper-wide results and their limitations: A model built on a 13 V-J signature distinguished ophthalmopathy from stable hyperthyroidism, reaching approximately 89% sensitivity and under 84% specificity in cross-validation and 80%/75% in testing. Sample size was not statistically predetermined, and blinding of investigators to group allocation was not performed. In validation, progression to ophthalmopathy was predicted by the model with around 71% sensitivity and approximately 78% specificity, a median of about 6.8 months before onset. Most expanded thyroid clonotypes (frequency above 0.001) were also detected in blood, a finding suggesting that blood repertoires may reflect thyroid immune responses.

The sequenced sample consisted of blood. This clonotype was obtained from a woman aged 18-29 years with Graves' hyperthyroidism. The rearranged chain carries TRBV6-5 and TRBJ1-5, with the identity of the D gene unclear. The CDR3 protein is CASSYPFPPTGNQPQHF. DNA sequence: TGTGCCAGCAGTTACCCCTTCCCCCCGACGGGCAATCAGCCCCAGCATTTT.